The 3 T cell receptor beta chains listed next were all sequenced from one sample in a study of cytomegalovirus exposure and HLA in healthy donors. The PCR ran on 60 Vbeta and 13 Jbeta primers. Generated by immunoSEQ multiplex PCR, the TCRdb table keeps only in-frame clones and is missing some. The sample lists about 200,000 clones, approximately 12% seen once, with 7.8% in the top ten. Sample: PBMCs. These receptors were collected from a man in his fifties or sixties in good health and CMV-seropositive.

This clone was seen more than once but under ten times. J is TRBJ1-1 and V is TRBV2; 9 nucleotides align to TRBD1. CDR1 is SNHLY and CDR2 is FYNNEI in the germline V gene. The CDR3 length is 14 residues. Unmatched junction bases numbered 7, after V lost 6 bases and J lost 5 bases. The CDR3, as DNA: TGTGCCAGCAGCGTAGGACAGGGGAGGACTGAAGCTTTCTTT. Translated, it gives CASSVGQGRTEAFF.

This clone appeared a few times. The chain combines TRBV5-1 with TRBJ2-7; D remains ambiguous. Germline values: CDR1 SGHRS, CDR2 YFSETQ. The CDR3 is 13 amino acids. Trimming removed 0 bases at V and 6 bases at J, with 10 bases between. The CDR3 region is CASSLASLLEQYF. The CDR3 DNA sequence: TGCGCCAGCAGCTTGGCCTCCCTCCTCGAGCAGTACTTC. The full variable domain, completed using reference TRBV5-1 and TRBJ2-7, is KAGVTQTPRYLIKTRGQQVTLSCSPISGHRSVSWYQQTPGQGLQFLFEYFSETQRNKGNFPGRFSGRQFSNSRSEMNVSTLELGDSALYLCASSLASLLEQYFGPGTRLTVT.

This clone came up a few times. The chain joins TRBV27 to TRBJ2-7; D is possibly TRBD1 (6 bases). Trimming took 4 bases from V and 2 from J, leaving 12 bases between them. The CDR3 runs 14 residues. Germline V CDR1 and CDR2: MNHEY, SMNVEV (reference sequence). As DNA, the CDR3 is TGTGCCAGCAGTTCCTTGGACAGACCCTACGAGCAGTACTTC. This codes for CASSSLDRPYEQYF.